The clone carrying this T cell receptor (beta chain) has ten or more counts. This sample is part of a study of T-cell reconstitution after alpha-beta-depleted transplantation in children. In germline, CDR1 is SGHAT, CDR2 FQDESV (reference sequence). This CDR3 contains 22 residues. V lost 0 bases and J 0 bases, leaving 27 bases between the germline ends. Unique molecular identifiers were incorporated during preparation of the TCRbeta library. TCRdb processed the PCR reads anew with MiXCR; each CDR3 protein has one entry. Of 130,000 to 150,000 distinct CDR3 sequences detected, 8% to 10% appear once; the ten largest clones hold approximately 18%.

The sequence came from a female patient aged 2-9 years who had a stem cell transplant for congenital amegakaryocytic thrombocytopenia, so the T cells may come from the graft donor. The V call is TRBV11-1, the J call TRBJ2-4, with TRBD2 as a possible D gene (5 bases). The sample here was PBMCs, mostly from graft donor cells, taken 180 days after TCRalphabeta/CD19-depleted stem cell transplant. CDR3 protein: CASSLAPFGMSAGRLAKNIQYF. CDR3 bases: TGTGCCAGCAGCTTAGCTCCCTTTGGTATGAGCGCGGGTAGGCTAGCCAAAAACATTCAGTACTTC.